This T cell receptor beta chain was captured in a study of radiotherapy plus CTLA-4 blockade in lung cancer. This CDR3 region has 14 residues. Germline V lookup: CDR1 SEHNR, CDR2 FQNEAQ (reference sequence). Trimming took 5 bases from V and 13 from J, leaving 23 bases between them. Data came from immunoSEQ multiplex PCR; TCRdb stores just in-frame clones and leaves some out. Altogether tens of thousands of clones are present, about 88% being singletons, with the ten largest covering 6.5% to 9%. The sample in question was peripheral blood, obtained from a patient treated with radiotherapy plus ipilimumab. The source is a human donor with non-small cell lung cancer whose response to radiotherapy plus ipilimumab could not be evaluated. V gene TRBV7-9 combines with J gene TRBJ2-5; tentatively, D is TRBD2 (5 bases). CDR3 sequence reads: CASSPGIYSGMGYF. CDR3 sequence (DNA): TGTGCCAGCAGCCCCGGGATATATTCGGGAATGGGGTACTTC.